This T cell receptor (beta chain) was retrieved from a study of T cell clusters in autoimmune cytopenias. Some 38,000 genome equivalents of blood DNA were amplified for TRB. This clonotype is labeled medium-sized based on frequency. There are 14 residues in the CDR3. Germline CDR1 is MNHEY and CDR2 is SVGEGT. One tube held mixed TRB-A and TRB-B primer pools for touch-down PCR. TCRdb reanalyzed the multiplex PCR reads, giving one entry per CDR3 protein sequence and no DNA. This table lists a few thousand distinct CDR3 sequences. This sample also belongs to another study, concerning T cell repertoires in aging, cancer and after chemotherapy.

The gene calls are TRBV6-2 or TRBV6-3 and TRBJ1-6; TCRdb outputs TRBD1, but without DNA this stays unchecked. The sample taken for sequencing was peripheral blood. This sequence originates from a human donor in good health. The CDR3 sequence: CASSLISGGSPLHF.